These 31 T cell receptor beta chains share one sample of origin, sequenced in a study of a mutant IDH1 vaccine in newly diagnosed glioma. Their antigens remain unidentified. Stated time point: week 35, safety follow-up. Each dose of the vaccine consisted of 300 ug of mutant IDH1 20-mer peptide, with topical imiquimod. The method was immunoSEQ multiplex PCR; TCRdb's version includes in-frame clones alone and lacks a portion of them. The profile shows roughly 60,000 clones, about 74% of them singletons. Sequences were derived from PBMCs, sampled from a glioma patient whose treatment included an IDH1 peptide vaccine. The source of these receptors is a man between 45 and 60 years old with glioma.

V usage is TRBV5-6 and J usage is TRBJ2-7; no reliable D call. The CDR3 spans 13 residues. Germline-derived CDR1 and CDR2 are SGHDT and YYEEEE. V shed 0 bases and J shed 3 bases, with 7 bases lying between them. CDR3 residues: CASSLAVYYEQYF. CDR3 DNA: TGTGCCAGCAGCTTGGCCGTTTACTACGAGCAGTACTTC.

This chain connects TRBV7-2 to TRBJ2-1; D is unresolved. The germline V and J ends were trimmed by 1 base and 2 bases, with 9 bases remaining between them. The CDR3 sequence is 15 residues long. Germline V gene data show CDR1 as SGHTA and CDR2 as FQGNSA. CDR3 residues: CASSLVGLTYNEQFF. CDR3 nucleotides: TGTGCCAGCAGCTTAGTTGGGCTGACCTACAATGAGCAGTTCTTC.

The CDR3 spells CASSELAGSFEDTQYF. CDR3 bases: TGTGCCAGCAGTGAATTAGCGGGGTCCTTCGAAGATACGCAGTATTTT. The chain has TRBV2 and TRBJ2-3; 8 bases fit TRBD2. This CDR3 has 16 amino acids. With V trimmed by 2 bases and J by 5 bases, 9 bases remained unmatched. Per germline, CDR1 SNHLY and CDR2 FYNNEI.

The rearrangement uses TRBV15 and TRBJ2-7, with 10 positions matching TRBD1. The germline V gene has CDR1 LNHNV and CDR2 YYDKDF (reference sequence). The CDR3 runs to 14 residues. V dropped 1 base and J dropped 7; count of bases not matched to a gene: 4. CDR3 residues: CATSRGQGAGEQYF. In DNA form, the CDR3 reads TGTGCCACCAGCAGAGGACAGGGGGCAGGGGAGCAGTACTTC.

This sequence joins TRBV27 and TRBJ1-1, with D uncertain. Trimming took 4 bases from V and 3 from J, leaving 6 bases between them. Germline CDR1 is MNHEY and CDR2 is SMNVEV (reference sequence). This CDR3 has 12 residues. CDR3 protein: CASSSGYTEAFF. The DNA of the CDR3 is TGTGCCAGCAGTTCGGGGTACACTGAAGCTTTCTTT.

The DNA for the CDR3 is TGTGCCAGTAGCAAAGCAAGCGGGGGGTACTCCTACGAGCAGTACTTC. It codes for CASSKASGGYSYEQYF. This chain uses TRBV19 with TRBJ2-7, with 9 bases identical to TRBD2. V lost 6 bases to trimming and J lost 0 bases; unmatched junction nucleotides: 9. CDR3 length equals 16 residues. From germline, CDR1 is LNHDA and CDR2 SQIVND (reference sequence). The full variable domain, its missing parts supplied by reference TRBV19 and TRBJ2-7, is DGGITQSPKYLFRKEGQNVTLSCEQNLNHDAMYWYRQDPGQGLRLIYYSQIVNDFQKGDIAEGYSVSREKKESFPLTVTSAQKNPTAFYLCASSKASGGYSYEQYFGPGTRLTVT.

This rearrangement joins TRBV29-1 to TRBJ2-5; D is perhaps TRBD2 (6 bases). Trimming shortened V by 0 bases and J by 7 bases, and 9 bases separated the two germline ends. The CDR3 runs to 12 residues. The V gene's germline CDR1 is SQVTM and CDR2 ANQGSEA. The CDR3 DNA sequence: TGCAGCGTTGAAGACGGGACTGCGACCCAGTACTTC. It is translated as CSVEDGTATQYF.

The V gene is TRBV18, the J gene TRBJ1-1; unclear D gene. V lost 4 bases to trimming and J lost 5 bases, with 17 bases between them. From germline, CDR1 is KGHSH and CDR2 LQKENI. This CDR3 is built from 15 residues. The CDR3 here is CASSRGAGRNTEAFF. For the CDR3, the DNA is TGTGCCAGCTCACGCGGCGCCGGGAGAAATACTGAAGCTTTCTTT. Based on the CDR3 plus reference TRBV18 and TRBJ1-1, the full variable domain is NAGVMQNPRHLVRRRGQEARLRCSPMKGHSHVYWYRQLPEEGLKFMVYLQKENIIDESGMPKERFSAEFPKEGPSILRIQQVVRGDSAAYFCASSRGAGRNTEAFFGQGTRLTVV.

This clone was seen only once. The genes are TRBV2 and TRBJ1-5; possibly TRBD1 for D (6 bases). CDR3 size: 14 residues. Per the germline V gene, CDR1 is SNHLY and CDR2 is FYNNEI. V gave up 4 bases and J gave up 7 bases, with 14 bases separating them. The CDR3 DNA follows: TGTGCCAGCAGTGGAGGGAACAGGGAACAGCCCCAGCATTTT. Its protein product is CASSGGNREQPQHF.

The genes are TRBV5-1 and TRBJ2-1, with D perhaps matching TRBD1 (5 bases). The CDR3 sequence is 12 residues long. V shed 3 bases and J shed 7 bases, with 8 bases lying between them. Germline values: CDR1 SGHRS, CDR2 YFSETQ. The CDR3, as DNA: TGCGCCAGCAGCTCCCCAGGGAATGAGCAGTTCTTC. Translated: CASSSPGNEQFF.

The V call is TRBV28, the J call TRBJ2-7; D is uncertain. Germline-derived CDR1 and CDR2 are MDHEN and SYDVKM. This CDR3 has 13 residues. Between the trimmed V and J ends, which lost 2 bases and 2 bases, there was a span of 7 bases. The CDR3 loop is CASSLQSAYEQYF. The CDR3 DNA reads as TGTGCCAGCAGTTTACAGTCAGCCTACGAGCAGTACTTC.

The chain recombines TRBV5-5 with TRBJ2-7; D possibly uses TRBD1 or TRBD2 (5 bases each). Trimming stripped 4 bases from V and 2 bases from J, with 10 bases between. Germline lookup yields CDR1 SGHKS and CDR2 YYEKEE (reference sequence). There are 13 residues in the CDR3. The CDR3 spells CASSEGRTYEQYF. The CDR3 region has the DNA TGTGCCAGCAGCGAGGGACGGACCTACGAGCAGTACTTC.

This sequence joins TRBV5-6 and TRBJ2-3, with 7 bases identical to TRBD2. This CDR3 has 15 residues. Germline lookup yields CDR1 SGHDT and CDR2 YYEEEE. The V segment lost 0 bases and the J segment 8 bases; nucleotides outside the gene matches: 9. CDR3 protein: CASSLAGGTSSTQYF. Here the CDR3 DNA reads TGTGCCAGCAGCTTGGCGGGGGGAACGTCCAGTACGCAGTATTTT.

This chain links TRBV7-2 with TRBJ1-1, with D possibly matching TRBD1 (5 bases). The V end was cut by 5 bases, the J end by 1 base, with 11 bases between. Germline lookup yields CDR1 SGHTA and CDR2 FQGNSA. The CDR3 length is 14 residues. For the CDR3, the DNA is TGTGCCAGCAGCCACAGGAATACGAACACTGAAGCTTTCTTT. Protein: CASSHRNTNTEAFF.

The chain is built from TRBV19 and TRBJ2-2; D is possibly TRBD2 (5 bases). The V and J ends lost 9 bases and 3 bases respectively, with 14 bases between them. Looked up from germline, CDR1 is LNHDA and CDR2 is SQIVND (reference sequence). This CDR3 contains 14 residues. The CDR3 reads CASRISAHTGELFF. The CDR3 nucleotides are TGTGCCAGCCGAATTAGCGCGCACACCGGGGAGCTGTTTTTT.

The CDR3 reads CASSYEEFQPQHF. As DNA, the CDR3 is TGTGCCAGCAGTTACGAGGAATTTCAGCCCCAGCATTTT. The chain couples TRBV6-6 to TRBJ1-5; D is uncertain. V dropped 2 bases and J dropped 6 bases, with 8 bases sitting between them. Germline CDR1 MNHNY, CDR2 SVGAGI (reference sequence). The CDR3 extends over 13 amino acids.

In this sample, this clone turned up once. The V and J genes are TRBV4-1 and TRBJ2-7; 12 nucleotides match TRBD2. This CDR3 is 16 amino acids long. Trimming removed 0 bases from V and 2 bases from J; junction bases left unmatched: 2. Germline assignment: CDR1 MGHRA and CDR2 YSYEKL. CDR3 DNA sequence: TGCGCCAGCAGCCAAGATGCTAGCGGGGGGGCCTACGAGCAGTACTTC. Translating gives CASSQDASGGAYEQYF.

The chain joins TRBV19 to TRBJ2-1; tentatively, D is TRBD2 (5 bases). Germline V gene sequence: CDR1 LNHDA, CDR2 SQIVND (reference sequence). V lost 8 bases and J lost 4, with 18 bases in between. The CDR3 totals 15 residues. This chain's CDR3 is CASDLGLAGYNEQFF. The CDR3 coding sequence is TGTGCCAGTGACCTAGGGCTGGCGGGTTACAATGAGCAGTTCTTC. Together with reference TRBV19 and TRBJ2-1, the CDR3 gives the full variable domain: DGGITQSPKYLFRKEGQNVTLSCEQNLNHDAMYWYRQDPGQGLRLIYYSQIVNDFQKGDIAEGYSVSREKKESFPLTVTSAQKNPTAFYLCASDLGLAGYNEQFFGPGTRLTVL.

As regards this clone: Relative to the germline gene, one junction end is altered; a read error may explain this. This chain joins TRBV5-6 and TRBJ2-5; TRBD1 agrees at 9 bases. This CDR3 region has 13 residues. Germline lookup yields CDR1 SGHDT and CDR2 YYEEEE. The CDR3 loop is CASSSTGGETQYF. The CDR3 DNA reads as TGTGCCAGCAGCTCGACAGGGGGAGAGACCCAATACTTC.

A single count supports this clone. V usage is TRBV2 and J usage is TRBJ1-4, with D hard to call. Trimming removed 3 bases at V and 3 bases at J, with 8 bases between. The CDR3 consists of 14 residues. Germline-derived CDR1 and CDR2 are SNHLY and FYNNEI. As DNA, the CDR3 is TGTGCCAGCAGTGATAGTCAGCCTAATGAAAAACTGTTTTTT. The encoded protein is CASSDSQPNEKLFF.

This chain connects TRBV10-3 to TRBJ2-5; 11 bases fit TRBD1. CDR3 length: 16 amino acids. Germline CDR1 and CDR2: ENHRY and SYGVKD. The trim removed 3 bases at V and 5 bases at J, leaving 8 bases unmatched. In DNA form, the CDR3 reads TGTGCCATCAGTGACCCGGGACAGGGGGATGGGGAGACCCAGTACTTC. Its translation is CAISDPGQGDGETQYF.

The rearrangement links TRBV6-6 to TRBJ2-1; possible D gene TRBD1, 5 bases. V lost 4 bases to trimming and J lost 8 bases, with 21 bases between them. Germline V gene sequence: CDR1 MNHNY, CDR2 SVGAGI (reference sequence). This CDR3 spans 16 amino acids. CDR3 protein: CASSSVGQGRGYEQFF. In nucleotides, the CDR3 is TGTGCCAGCAGTTCAGTTGGGCAGGGCCGAGGATATGAGCAGTTCTTC.

J is TRBJ2-3 and V is TRBV19; D not resolved. V was clipped by 9 bases and J by 0 bases, with 7 bases between them. The CDR3 loop spans 12 amino acids. The germline V gene has CDR1 LNHDA and CDR2 SQIVND (reference sequence). DNA for the CDR3: TGTGCCAGCATTGACAGCACAGATACGCAGTATTTT. Encoded protein: CASIDSTDTQYF.

The J gene is TRBJ2-7, the V gene TRBV29-1, with 7 bases aligning to TRBD1. Germline V CDR1 and CDR2: SQVTM, ANQGSEA. The CDR3 has 13 amino acids. V shed 3 bases, J shed 4 bases, and the junction held 6 bases outside the gene matches. The CDR3, as DNA: TGCAGCGTTGAGTCGGGGACAGCATACGAGCAGTACTTC. Translated: CSVESGTAYEQYF.

This clone came up a few times. J is TRBJ2-7 and V is TRBV7-3; D is undetermined. The ends were cut back, 4 bases at V and 4 bases at J, with 14 bases in the middle. The CDR3 is 14 residues long. Germline V gives CDR1 SGHTA, CDR2 FQGTGA. The CDR3 protein is CASSYPSSGYEQYF. The CDR3, as DNA: TGTGCCAGCAGCTACCCCTCCTCGGGTTACGAGCAGTACTTC.

The gene calls are TRBV30 and TRBJ2-5, with D perhaps matching TRBD1 (5 bases). V lost 0 bases and J 6 bases, leaving 14 bases between the germline ends. The CDR3 loop spans 14 amino acids. Germline lookup yields CDR1 GTSNPN and CDR2 SVGIG (reference sequence). The CDR3 region is CAWSVSRTYKTQYF. CDR3 nucleotide sequence: TGTGCCTGGAGTGTTAGCAGGACATACAAGACCCAGTACTTC.

This clone has more than one count but fewer than ten. The chain combines TRBV5-6 with TRBJ1-1, with D unclear. This CDR3 spans 12 amino acids. The germline gives CDR1 SGHDT, CDR2 YYEEEE. V was clipped by 0 bases and J by 3 bases, with 3 bases between them. This CDR3 reads CASSLVDTEAFF. CDR3 DNA: TGTGCCAGCAGCTTGGTAGACACTGAAGCTTTCTTT.

The gene calls are TRBV6-6 and TRBJ1-2, with D unclear. Germline values: CDR1 MNHNY, CDR2 SVGAGI (reference sequence). V lost 6 bases and J lost 1, with 12 bases in between. The CDR3 extends over 14 amino acids. CDR3: CASSPSWGNYGYTF. Here the CDR3 DNA reads TGTGCCAGCAGCCCGAGCTGGGGTAACTATGGCTACACCTTC.

This chain links TRBV30 with TRBJ2-3, with 16 bases fitting TRBD2. V trimming: 7 bases; J trimming: 6 bases; junction bases outside the gene matches: 7. The germline V gene has CDR1 GTSNPN and CDR2 SVGIG (reference sequence). The CDR3 consists of 15 residues. CDR3 in DNA: TGTGCCTTTCGCCCGGGACTAGCGGGGGGGGATACGCAGTATTTT. It codes for CAFRPGLAGGDTQYF.

The chain has TRBV15 and TRBJ2-7; D gene unclear. The V and J ends lost 0 bases and 0 bases respectively, with 9 bases between them. CDR1 is LNHNV and CDR2 is YYDKDF in the germline V gene (reference sequence). The CDR3 runs to 15 residues. The CDR3 loop is CATSRDQVASYEQYF. The CDR3 nucleotides read TGTGCCACCAGCAGAGATCAGGTCGCCTCCTACGAGCAGTACTTC.

The V call is TRBV25-1, the J call TRBJ2-2; D gene unclear. This CDR3 has 12 amino acids. CDR1 and CDR2 (germline): MGHDK, SYGVNS. The V and J ends lost 2 bases and 8 bases respectively, with 6 bases between them. DNA for the CDR3: TGTGCCAGCAGTGAAAATTCAGGGGAGCTGTTTTTT. Residues: CASSENSGELFF. Based on the CDR3 plus reference TRBV25-1 and TRBJ2-2, the full variable domain is EADIYQTPRYLVIGTGKKITLECSQTMGHDKMYWYQQDPGMELHLIHYSYGVNSTEKGDLSSESTVSRIRTEHFPLTLESARPSHTSQYLCASSENSGELFFGEGSRLTVL.